The 32 T cell receptor beta chains below come from one sample, sequenced in a study of cytomegalovirus exposure and HLA in healthy donors. The PCR made use of 60 Vbeta and 13 Jbeta primers. Here immunoSEQ multiplex PCR was the method, and the copy in TCRdb shows in-frame clones only, minus some. The data show roughly 120,000 clones, with 15% to 19% seen just once and roughly 2% held by the top ten. Material: PBMCs. These receptors all stem from a woman in her late teens or twenties in good health and CMV-seronegative.

This sequence joins TRBV4-3 and TRBJ1-1, with no clear D. Deletions cut 3 bases from V and 0 bases from J, with 8 bases between. There are 14 residues in the CDR3. Per the germline V gene, CDR1 is LGHNA and CDR2 is YSLEER. The CDR3 loop reads CASSHGFMNTEAFF. DNA of the CDR3: TGCGCCAGCAGCCACGGGTTCATGAACACTGAAGCTTTCTTT.

This clone was seen a handful of times. The chain is built from TRBV29-1 and TRBJ2-1; D possibly corresponds to TRBD2 (6 bases). This CDR3 is 14 amino acids long. The V end lost 6 bases, the J end lost 4 bases, and 16 bases lay between the germline ends. The germline V gene encodes CDR1 SQVTM and CDR2 ANQGSEA. CDR3: CSVGRAGKYNEQFF. CDR3 DNA sequence: TGCAGCGTGGGGCGGGCGGGAAAGTACAATGAGCAGTTCTTC.

There are a few counts of this clone. A junction end diverges from the germline sequence, so it may reflect a read error. V usage is TRBV2 and J usage is TRBJ2-7; TRBD2 might be the D (6 bases). The CDR3 runs 14 residues. Germline values: CDR1 SNHLY, CDR2 FYNNEI. The chain's CDR3 is CASSEAGLGYEQCF. CDR3 nucleotide sequence: TGTGCCAGCAGTGAAGCGGGACTGGGCTACGAGCAGTGCTTC.

The chain carries TRBV29-1 and TRBJ2-6, with D perhaps TRBD1 (6 bases). The CDR3 runs to 16 residues. Per the germline V gene, CDR1 is SQVTM and CDR2 is ANQGSEA. Trimming removed 7 bases from V and 0 bases from J, with 16 bases in between. CDR3 protein: CSGIVQGSSGANVLTF. CDR3 in DNA: TGCAGCGGCATTGTACAGGGTAGCTCTGGGGCCAACGTCCTGACTTTC. Variable domain in full (rest from reference TRBV29-1 and TRBJ2-6): SAVISQKPSRDICQRGTSLTIQCQVDSQVTMMFWYRQQPGQSLTLIATANQGSEATYESGFVIDKFPISRPNLTFSTLTVSNMSPEDSSIYLCSGIVQGSSGANVLTFGAGSRLTVL.

The chain employs TRBV7-2 and TRBJ2-2; 8 positions match TRBD1. CDR1 SGHTA and CDR2 FQGNSA come from the germline V gene. Trimming took 5 bases from V and 4 from J; bases not matched to a gene: 12. This CDR3 comprises 17 residues. CDR3 amino acids: CASSRRAGGSSTGELFF. In DNA form, the CDR3 reads TGTGCCAGCAGCCGACGGGCAGGGGGCTCGAGCACCGGGGAGCTGTTTTTT.

The genes are TRBV28 and TRBJ2-3; 7 bases are a match to TRBD1. The V gene's germline CDR1 is MDHEN and CDR2 SYDVKM. CDR3 length equals 14 residues. Trimming removed 4 bases from V and 3 bases from J; junction bases left unmatched: 4. The CDR3 here is CASSSTGPTDTQYF. The DNA of the CDR3 is TGTGCCAGCAGTTCGACAGGGCCGACAGATACGCAGTATTTT.

The V and J genes are TRBV9 and TRBJ1-3; D not resolved. CDR3 size: 13 residues. Trimming pared 5 bases from V and 4 bases from J, leaving 10 bases between. Germline V gene lookup returns CDR1 SGDLS and CDR2 YYNGEE. In DNA form, the CDR3 reads TGTGCCAGCAGGGCGGGGTCCGGAAACACCATATATTTT. Its translation is CASRAGSGNTIYF.

This chain links TRBV30 with TRBJ1-1; D remains unclear. The ends were cut back, 4 bases at V and 0 bases at J, with 9 bases in the middle. This CDR3 comprises 13 residues. The germline CDR1 and CDR2 sequences are GTSNPN and SVGIG (reference sequence). CDR3 DNA sequence: TGTGCCTGGACTCGGGGAATGAACACTGAAGCTTTCTTT. Translating gives CAWTRGMNTEAFF.

The chain links TRBV6-5 to TRBJ1-5, with TRBD1 matching over 8 bases. The germline V gene has CDR1 MNHEY and CDR2 SVGAGI. The CDR3 runs 15 residues. V gave up 2 bases and J gave up 5 bases; unmatched junction bases: 5. The CDR3 bases are TGTGCCAGCAGTTACCGACAGGGGTTGGATCAGCCCCAGCATTTT. It yields the protein CASSYRQGLDQPQHF.

V and J are TRBV30 and TRBJ1-5; D gene unclear. The V end lost 2 bases, the J end lost 2 bases, and 10 bases lay between the germline ends. The CDR3 runs 14 residues. Germline CDR1 and CDR2: GTSNPN and SVGIG (reference sequence). CDR3 nucleotide sequence: TGTGCCTGGAGTCGTGCCGGTGGCAATCAGCCCCAGCATTTT. It yields the protein CAWSRAGGNQPQHF.

The V gene is TRBV7-6, the J gene TRBJ1-2; 8 nucleotides match TRBD1. Germline CDR1 is SGHVS and CDR2 is FNYEAQ. The CDR3 is 15 residues long. V dropped 1 base and J dropped 4; count of bases not matched to a gene: 5. This chain's CDR3 is CASSLDRGGGYGYTF. Here the CDR3 DNA reads TGTGCCAGCAGCTTAGACAGGGGGGGAGGCTATGGCTACACCTTC.

The genes are TRBV28 and TRBJ2-3; 10 nucleotides agree with TRBD1. Germline V CDR1 and CDR2: MDHEN, SYDVKM. V shed 3 bases, J shed 3 bases, and the junction held 3 bases outside the gene matches. The length of the CDR3 is 15 residues. CDR3 sequence (DNA): TGTGCCAGCAGTTTTTCGGACAGGGGGACAGATACGCAGTATTTT. It translates to CASSFSDRGTDTQYF.

In this sample, this clone turned up a few times. The V and J genes are TRBV2 and TRBJ1-3, with D possibly matching TRBD1 (5 bases). The CDR3 runs to 13 residues. The germline V gene encodes CDR1 SNHLY and CDR2 FYNNEI. V was pared by 7 bases and J by 7 bases, with 14 bases between. In nucleotides, the CDR3 is TGTGCCAGCATCGGAGGGGTACAGAACACCATATATTTT. This translates into CASIGGVQNTIYF.

This clone was recorded a few times. The chain uses TRBV5-1 and TRBJ1-1; 8 nucleotides agree with TRBD1. CDR3 length: 14 amino acids. From germline, CDR1 is SGHRS and CDR2 YFSETQ. With 4 bases clipped from V and 3 bases from J, the junction kept 5 bases outside the gene matches. In DNA, the CDR3 is TGCGCCAGCAGCACTGGACAGGGTTACACTGAAGCTTTCTTT. Translation: CASSTGQGYTEAFF.

This clone was counted a few times. The V gene is TRBV30, the J gene TRBJ2-1, with 8 bases that match TRBD2. The length of the CDR3 is 15 residues. V lost 2 bases and J lost 7; bases outside the gene matches: 10. Germline V gene data show CDR1 as GTSNPN and CDR2 as SVGIG (reference sequence). The CDR3 nucleotides read TGTGCCTGGAGTCTCAAAGCGGGAGTAGGGAATGAGCAGTTCTTC. Translation gives CAWSLKAGVGNEQFF.

This chain uses TRBV2 with TRBJ1-1, with 8 bases fitting TRBD1. Germline trimming cut 3 bases from V and 11 bases from J; bases unmatched to any gene: 8. Germline V gene lookup returns CDR1 SNHLY and CDR2 FYNNEI. The CDR3 runs to 13 residues. CDR3 sequence: CASSEGTGEGAFF. CDR3 DNA: TGTGCCAGCAGTGAGGGGACAGGAGAAGGCGCTTTCTTT.

This clone was counted between two and nine times. V usage is TRBV30 and J usage is TRBJ1-5, with D possibly being TRBD1 (5 bases). Trimming cost V 0 bases and J 6 bases, with 9 bases left between them. The V gene's germline CDR1 is GTSNPN and CDR2 SVGIG (reference sequence). The CDR3 has 13 amino acids. CDR3 in amino acids: CAWSVAGGQPQHF. In nucleotides, the CDR3 is TGTGCCTGGAGTGTCGCCGGGGGTCAGCCCCAGCATTTT.

V usage is TRBV6-6 and J usage is TRBJ1-2, with D tentatively TRBD1 (6 bases). This CDR3 comprises 14 residues. Germline V gives CDR1 MNHNY, CDR2 SVGAGI (reference sequence). The V gene lost 5 bases and the J gene lost 2 bases, with 12 bases spanning the gap. The CDR3 spells CASSPGQINYGYTF. In nucleotides, the CDR3 is TGTGCCAGCAGTCCGGGACAAATAAACTATGGCTACACCTTC.

J is TRBJ2-1 and V is TRBV30; tentatively, D is TRBD2 (6 bases). The CDR3 loop spans 15 amino acids. Trimming took 0 bases from V and 4 from J, leaving 13 bases between them. Germline CDR1 is GTSNPN and CDR2 is SVGIG (reference sequence). The CDR3 reads CAWSVRRGNYNEQFF. CDR3 bases: TGTGCCTGGAGTGTAAGGCGCGGGAATTACAATGAGCAGTTCTTC.

A few counts support this clone. The J gene is TRBJ1-1, the V gene TRBV29-1, with 7 bases lining up with TRBD1. The CDR3 is 14 residues long. The V and J ends lost 7 bases and 3 bases, in that order; junction bases with no gene match: 11. Germline loops: CDR1 SQVTM, CDR2 ANQGSEA. Here the CDR3 reads CSGATGPRDTEAFF. The CDR3 DNA reads TGCAGCGGAGCGACAGGGCCTAGGGACACTGAAGCTTTCTTT.

The J gene is TRBJ2-7, the V gene TRBV13; 10 bases fit TRBD1. V trimming: 7 bases; J trimming: 6 bases; junction bases outside the gene matches: 12. This CDR3 has 15 amino acids. Germline CDR1 and CDR2: PRHDT and FYEKMQ (reference sequence). CDR3 amino acids: CASTHSGTGASEQYF. The CDR3 nucleotides are TGTGCCAGCACTCACTCCGGGACAGGGGCCAGCGAGCAGTACTTC.

The chain carries TRBV28 and TRBJ2-7; 10 bases agree with TRBD1. The V gene's germline CDR1 is MDHEN and CDR2 SYDVKM. The CDR3 consists of 21 residues. J was trimmed by 2 bases and V by 3 bases; bases with no gene match: 22. DNA of the CDR3: TGTGCCAGCAGTTTCAAGTTGGTAGGGACAGGGGCTTCCGGGGCCACCTACGAGCAGTACTTC. This encodes CASSFKLVGTGASGATYEQYF. Based on the CDR3 plus reference TRBV28 and TRBJ2-7, the full variable domain is DVKVTQSSRYLVKRTGEKVFLECVQDMDHENMFWYRQDPGLGLRLIYFSYDVKMKEKGDIPEGYSVSREKKERFSLILESASTNQTSMYLCASSFKLVGTGASGATYEQYFGPGTRLTVT.

The sample holds a few counts of this clone. The rearrangement links TRBV6-4 to TRBJ2-1, with a possible D match to TRBD2 (5 bases). Germline CDR1 is MRHNA and CDR2 is SNTAGT. Trimming removed 10 bases at V and 5 bases at J, with 15 bases between. CDR3 length: 13 residues. The CDR3 coding sequence is TGTGCCACTTCAATAGCGTTCAACAATGAGCAGTTCTTC. It yields the protein CATSIAFNNEQFF.

Here the CDR3 reads CASSFGLAGRNEQFF. The CDR3 DNA reads as TGTGCCAGCAGCTTTGGACTAGCGGGTCGTAATGAGCAGTTCTTC. The gene calls are TRBV5-4 and TRBJ2-1; 11 bases align to TRBD2. J lost 7 bases, V lost 2 bases, and 5 bases had no gene match. This CDR3 is built from 15 residues. Per germline, CDR1 SGHNT and CDR2 YYREEE (reference sequence).

The chain uses TRBV7-9 and TRBJ2-7; D possibly corresponds to TRBD2 (5 bases). V gave up 1 base and J gave up 7 bases, with 14 bases separating them. The CDR3 has 14 residues. CDR1 and CDR2 (germline): SEHNR, FQNEAQ (reference sequence). CDR3 region: CASSLDSLSGEQYF. DNA of the CDR3: TGTGCCAGCAGCTTAGACTCATTATCGGGGGAGCAGTACTTC.

This clone turned up a few times. The chain links TRBV30 to TRBJ1-2; 9 bases match TRBD1. CDR1 GTSNPN and CDR2 SVGIG come from the germline V gene (reference sequence). The CDR3 extends over 11 amino acids. Here the CDR3 DNA reads TGTGCTCGGGACAGGGACTATGGCTACACCTTC. Protein product: CARDRDYGYTF.

This clone came up a few times. CDR3 region: CAALGQGSNEQFF. The CDR3 DNA reads as TGTGCCGCCCTGGGACAGGGGTCCAATGAGCAGTTCTTC. This sequence joins TRBV7-8 and TRBJ2-1, with 10 nucleotides matching TRBD1. This CDR3 has 13 residues. Germline lookup yields CDR1 SGHVS and CDR2 FQNEAQ. The V gene end was trimmed by 11 bases and the J gene end by 6 bases; junction bases not matched to a gene: 7.

This chain connects TRBV5-1 to TRBJ2-2; TRBD2 aligns across 8 bases. This CDR3 is 15 amino acids long. CDR1 SGHRS and CDR2 YFSETQ come from the germline V gene. V trimming: 0 bases; J trimming: 3 bases; junction bases outside the gene matches: 1. The CDR3 DNA reads as TGCGCCAGCAGCTTGGCAGCGGGAGACACCGGGGAGCTGTTTTTT. This gives the protein CASSLAAGDTGELFF.

This clone was seen more than once but under ten times. V and J are TRBV7-9 and TRBJ1-4, with D perhaps matching TRBD1 (5 bases). Germline V lookup: CDR1 SEHNR, CDR2 FQNEAQ (reference sequence). The V end was cut by 3 bases, the J end by 12 bases, with 17 bases between. This CDR3 is built from 14 residues. DNA for the CDR3: TGTGCCAGCAGCTTTTTAGGGGCGAGTGGTGAACTGTTTTTT. Translated, it gives CASSFLGASGELFF.

The chain joins TRBV9 to TRBJ2-6; D unresolved. The V end was cut by 0 bases, the J end by 0 bases, with 10 bases between. Germline V gives CDR1 SGDLS, CDR2 YYNGEE. This CDR3 has 17 residues. CDR3 region: CASSVGARSSGANVLTF. CDR3 DNA: TGTGCCAGCAGCGTAGGGGCTCGTAGCTCTGGGGCCAACGTCCTGACTTTC.

The CDR3 sequence is CASSHSTGFSYEQYF. The CDR3 coding sequence is TGCGCCAGCAGCCACTCGACAGGTTTCTCCTACGAGCAGTACTTC. This sequence joins TRBV5-1 and TRBJ2-7; tentative D call: TRBD1 (6 bases). The germline V gene encodes CDR1 SGHRS and CDR2 YFSETQ. The V end was cut by 4 bases, the J end by 0 bases, with 14 bases between. This CDR3 is 15 amino acids long.

The V gene is TRBV6-5, the J gene TRBJ1-4; 11 bases are a match to TRBD1. Germline-derived CDR1 and CDR2 are MNHEY and SVGAGI. The CDR3 runs 14 residues. The trim removed 6 bases at V and 5 bases at J, leaving 2 bases unmatched. CDR3 in DNA: TGTGCCAGCAGGGGACAGGGGGGAAATGAAAAACTGTTTTTT. Amino acid sequence: CASRGQGGNEKLFF.